The present entry profiles one T cell receptor (beta chain) with its context. Its target is not known. TCRdb keeps only in-frame clones here, not all; method: immunoSEQ multiplex PCR. Among fewer than 35,000 clones listed, approximately 89% were seen once. The germline V gene encodes CDR1 SNHLY and CDR2 FYNNEI. The length of the CDR3 is 13 residues. Trimming removed 5 bases at V and 3 bases at J, with 11 bases between. This sample stems from a study of OX40 agonist ivuxolimab in advanced cancers. Study in general: The dose of intravenous ivuxolimab that patients received every 2 weeks ranged from 0.01 to 10 mg/kg.

Autoimmune disease history or systemic immunosuppression disqualified patients. General study points: Low levels of normalized T-cell clonal expansion also appeared in some nonresponders. At doses 0.1 to 3.0 mg/kg, CD4+ and CD8+ clones expanded.

Sequenced here: CD4+ or CD8+ T cells sorted from blood, sampled in a trial of the OX40 agonist ivuxolimab. The clonotype originates from an adult with an advanced solid tumor such as melanoma, head and neck, liver or kidney cancer. This chain joins TRBV2 and TRBJ2-7, with unresolved D. CDR3 DNA: TGTGCCAGCAGTCTCGAGTGGAGCTACGAGCAGTACTTC. It encodes CASSLEWSYEQYF.